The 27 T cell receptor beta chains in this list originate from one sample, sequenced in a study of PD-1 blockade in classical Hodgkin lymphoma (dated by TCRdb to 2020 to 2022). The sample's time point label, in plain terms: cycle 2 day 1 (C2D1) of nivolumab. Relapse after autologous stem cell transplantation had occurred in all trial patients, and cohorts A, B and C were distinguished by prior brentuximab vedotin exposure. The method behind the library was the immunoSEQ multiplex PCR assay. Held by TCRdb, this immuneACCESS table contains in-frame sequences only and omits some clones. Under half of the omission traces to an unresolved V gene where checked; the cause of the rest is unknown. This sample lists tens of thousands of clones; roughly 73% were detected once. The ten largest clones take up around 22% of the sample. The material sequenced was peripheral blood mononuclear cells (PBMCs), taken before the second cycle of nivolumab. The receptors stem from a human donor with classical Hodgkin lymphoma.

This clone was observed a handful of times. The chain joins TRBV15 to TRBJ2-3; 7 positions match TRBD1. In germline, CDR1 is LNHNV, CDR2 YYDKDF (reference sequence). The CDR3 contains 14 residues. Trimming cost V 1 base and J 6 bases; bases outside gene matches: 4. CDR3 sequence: CATSRVGTVDTQYF. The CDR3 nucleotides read TGTGCCACCAGCAGAGTAGGGACAGTCGATACGCAGTATTTT.

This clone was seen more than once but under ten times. DNA of the CDR3: TGTGCCAGTAGTATTGCCCAGGGAAGCTCTGGAAACACCATATATTTT. It specifies CASSIAQGSSGNTIYF. J is TRBJ1-3 and V is TRBV19; TRBD1 might be the D (5 bases). Germline V gene sequence: CDR1 LNHDA, CDR2 SQIVND (reference sequence). The CDR3 has 16 residues. V was trimmed by 3 bases and J by 0 bases, leaving 12 bases between them.

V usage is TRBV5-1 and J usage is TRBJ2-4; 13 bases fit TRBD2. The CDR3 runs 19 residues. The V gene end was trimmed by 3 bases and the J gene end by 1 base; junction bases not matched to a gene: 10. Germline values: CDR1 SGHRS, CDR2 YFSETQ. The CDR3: CASSSNPGLAGMAKNIQYF. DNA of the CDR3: TGCGCCAGCAGCTCTAATCCGGGACTAGCGGGAATGGCCAAAAACATTCAGTACTTC.

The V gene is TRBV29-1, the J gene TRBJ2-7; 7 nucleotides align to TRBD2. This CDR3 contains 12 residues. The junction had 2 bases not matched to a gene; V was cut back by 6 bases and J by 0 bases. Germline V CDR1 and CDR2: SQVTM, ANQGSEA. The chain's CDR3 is CSVGGSSYEQYF. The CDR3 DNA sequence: TGCAGCGTCGGGGGGAGCTCCTACGAGCAGTACTTC.

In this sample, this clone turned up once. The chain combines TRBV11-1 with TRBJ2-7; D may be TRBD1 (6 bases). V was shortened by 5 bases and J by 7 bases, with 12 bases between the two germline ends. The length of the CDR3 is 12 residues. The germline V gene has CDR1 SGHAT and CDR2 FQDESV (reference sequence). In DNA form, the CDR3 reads TGTGCCAGCAGCCTCAGGGGTCGGGAGCAGTACTTC. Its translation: CASSLRGREQYF.

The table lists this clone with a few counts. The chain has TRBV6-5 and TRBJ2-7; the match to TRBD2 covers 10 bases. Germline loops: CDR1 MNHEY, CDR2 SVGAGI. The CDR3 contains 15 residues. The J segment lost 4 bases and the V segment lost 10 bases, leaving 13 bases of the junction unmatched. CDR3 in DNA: TGTGCCACTCACAACCGAGCGGGAGGGCCTTACGAGCAGTACTTC. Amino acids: CATHNRAGGPYEQYF.

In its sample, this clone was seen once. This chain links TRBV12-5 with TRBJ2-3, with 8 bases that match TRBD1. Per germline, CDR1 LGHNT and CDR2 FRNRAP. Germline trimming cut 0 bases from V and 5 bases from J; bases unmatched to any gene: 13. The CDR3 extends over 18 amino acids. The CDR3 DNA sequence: TGTGCTAGTGGTTTGGTACTATCCGGACAGGGTGGGCAAGATACGCAGTATTTT. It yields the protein CASGLVLSGQGGQDTQYF.

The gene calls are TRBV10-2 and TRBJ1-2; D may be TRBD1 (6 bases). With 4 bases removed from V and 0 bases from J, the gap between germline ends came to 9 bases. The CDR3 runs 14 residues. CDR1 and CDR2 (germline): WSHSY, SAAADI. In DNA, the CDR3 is TGCGCCAGCAGTGGATCAGGGGCTAACTATGGCTACACCTTC. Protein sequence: CASSGSGANYGYTF.

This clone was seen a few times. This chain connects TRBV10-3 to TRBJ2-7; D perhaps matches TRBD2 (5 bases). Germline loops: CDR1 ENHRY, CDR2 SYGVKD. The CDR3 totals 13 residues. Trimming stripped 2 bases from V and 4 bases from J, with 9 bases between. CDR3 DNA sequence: TGTGCCATCAGTGAGCTAGCTTGGTACGAGCAGTACTTC. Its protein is CAISELAWYEQYF.

The DNA of the CDR3 is TGTGCCAGTAGTAGACGGCCGGGACTTCACCCGGAGGATACGCAGTATTTT. Its translation: CASSRRPGLHPEDTQYF. This rearrangement joins TRBV19 to TRBJ2-3; tentatively, D is TRBD2 (6 bases). The CDR3 consists of 17 residues. The ends were cut back, 4 bases at V and 6 bases at J, with 23 bases in the middle. The germline gives CDR1 LNHDA, CDR2 SQIVND (reference sequence).

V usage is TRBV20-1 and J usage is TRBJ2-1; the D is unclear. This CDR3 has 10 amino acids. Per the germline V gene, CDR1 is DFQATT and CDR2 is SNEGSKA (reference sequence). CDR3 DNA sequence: TGCAGCATGCGAGGCAATGAGCAGTTCTTC. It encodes CSMRGNEQFF.

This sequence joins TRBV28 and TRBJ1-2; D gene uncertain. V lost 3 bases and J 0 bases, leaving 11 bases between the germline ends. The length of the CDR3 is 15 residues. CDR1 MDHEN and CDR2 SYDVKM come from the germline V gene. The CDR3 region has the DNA TGTGCCAGCAGTTTCGGAGGTGGGACTAACTATGGCTACACCTTC. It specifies CASSFGGGTNYGYTF.

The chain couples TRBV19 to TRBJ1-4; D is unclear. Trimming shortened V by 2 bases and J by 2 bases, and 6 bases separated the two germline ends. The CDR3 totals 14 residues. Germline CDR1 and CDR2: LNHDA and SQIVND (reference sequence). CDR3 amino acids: CASSIPPTNEKLFF. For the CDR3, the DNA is TGTGCCAGTAGTATACCCCCGACTAATGAAAAACTGTTTTTT.

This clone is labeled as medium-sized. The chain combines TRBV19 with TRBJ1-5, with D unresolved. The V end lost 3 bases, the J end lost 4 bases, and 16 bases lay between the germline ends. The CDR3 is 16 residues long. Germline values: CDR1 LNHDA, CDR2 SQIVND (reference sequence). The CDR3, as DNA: TGTGCCAGTAGTATGGGCGTGCAAAGGGCAAATCAGCCCCAGCATTTT. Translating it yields CASSMGVQRANQPQHF.

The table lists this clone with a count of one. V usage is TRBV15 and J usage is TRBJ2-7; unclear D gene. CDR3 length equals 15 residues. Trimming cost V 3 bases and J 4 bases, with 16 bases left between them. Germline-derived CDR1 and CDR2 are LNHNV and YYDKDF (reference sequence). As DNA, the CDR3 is TGTGCCACCAGCAGCTCTTCCCTCCGGGTGTACGAGCAGTACTTC. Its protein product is CATSSSSLRVYEQYF.

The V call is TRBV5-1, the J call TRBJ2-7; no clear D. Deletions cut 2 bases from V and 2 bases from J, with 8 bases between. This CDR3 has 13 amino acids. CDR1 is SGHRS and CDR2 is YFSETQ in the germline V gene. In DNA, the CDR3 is TGCGCCAGCAGCTTTGATTTTGCCTACGAGCAGTACTTC. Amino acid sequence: CASSFDFAYEQYF.

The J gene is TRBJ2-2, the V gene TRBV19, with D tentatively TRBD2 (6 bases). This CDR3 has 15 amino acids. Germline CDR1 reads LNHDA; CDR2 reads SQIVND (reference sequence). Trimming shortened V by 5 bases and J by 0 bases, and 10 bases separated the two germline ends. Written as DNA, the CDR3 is TGTGCCAGTAGTGTTAGCGGAGCGAACACCGGGGAGCTGTTTTTT. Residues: CASSVSGANTGELFF.

The CDR3 DNA is TGTGCCAGCAGCGCGGCTACAGCGGCGACCCAGTACTTC. Translated: CASSAATAATQYF. J is TRBJ2-5 and V is TRBV7-6; possible D gene TRBD2, 5 bases. V dropped 5 bases and J dropped 7 bases, with 14 bases sitting between them. Germline V gene lookup returns CDR1 SGHVS and CDR2 FNYEAQ. The CDR3 sequence is 13 residues long.

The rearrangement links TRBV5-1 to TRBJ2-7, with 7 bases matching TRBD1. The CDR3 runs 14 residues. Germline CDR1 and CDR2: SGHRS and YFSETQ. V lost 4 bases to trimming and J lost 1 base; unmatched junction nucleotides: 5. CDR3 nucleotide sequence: TGCGCCAGCAGCCACGGGACAGTTTCCTACGAGCAGTACTTC. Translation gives CASSHGTVSYEQYF.

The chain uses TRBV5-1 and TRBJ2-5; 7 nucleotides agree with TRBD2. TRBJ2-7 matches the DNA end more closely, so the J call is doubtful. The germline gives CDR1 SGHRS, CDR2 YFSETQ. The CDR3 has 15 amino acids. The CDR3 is CASSLVRETTYEQYF. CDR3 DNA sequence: TGCGCCAGCAGCTTGGTGCGGGAGACCACCTACGAGCAGTACTTC.

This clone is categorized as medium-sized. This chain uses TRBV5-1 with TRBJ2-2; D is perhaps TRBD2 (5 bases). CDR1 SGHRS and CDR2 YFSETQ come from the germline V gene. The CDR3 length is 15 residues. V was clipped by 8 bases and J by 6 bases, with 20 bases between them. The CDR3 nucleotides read TGCGCCAGTGCCTTAGGTCACCTAGCCGCCGGGGAGCTGTTTTTT. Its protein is CASALGHLAAGELFF.

The CDR3 nucleotides are TGTGCCAGCTCTCGGGGGAACGAGCAGTACTTC. Protein sequence: CASSRGNEQYF. The rearrangement joins TRBV27 to TRBJ2-7; perhaps TRBD2 as D (6 bases). V was pared by 8 bases and J by 5 bases, with 10 bases between. Looked up from germline, CDR1 is MNHEY and CDR2 is SMNVEV (reference sequence). The CDR3 runs to 11 residues.

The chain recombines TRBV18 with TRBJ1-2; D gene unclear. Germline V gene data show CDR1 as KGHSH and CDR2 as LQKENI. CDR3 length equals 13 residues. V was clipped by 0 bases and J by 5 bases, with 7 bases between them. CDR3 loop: CASSPPMRYGYTF. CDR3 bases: TGTGCCAGCTCACCACCGATGAGGTATGGCTACACCTTC.

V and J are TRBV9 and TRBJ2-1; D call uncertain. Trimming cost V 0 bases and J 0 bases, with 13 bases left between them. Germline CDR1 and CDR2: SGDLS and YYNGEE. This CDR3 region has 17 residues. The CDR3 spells CASSVAQTKSSYNEQFF. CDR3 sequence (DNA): TGTGCCAGCAGCGTAGCCCAGACAAAGAGCTCCTACAATGAGCAGTTCTTC. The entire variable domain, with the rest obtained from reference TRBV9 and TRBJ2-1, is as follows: DSGVTQTPKHLITATGQRVTLRCSPRSGDLSVYWYQQSLDQGLQFLIQYYNGEERAKGNILERFSAQQFPDLHSELNLSSLELGDSALYFCASSVAQTKSSYNEQFFGPGTRLTVL.

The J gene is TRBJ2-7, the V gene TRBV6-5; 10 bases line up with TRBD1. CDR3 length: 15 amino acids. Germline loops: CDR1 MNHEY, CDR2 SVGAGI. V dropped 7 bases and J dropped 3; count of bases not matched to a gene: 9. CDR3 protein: CASTSGQGIFYEQYF. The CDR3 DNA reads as TGTGCCAGCACCTCGGGACAGGGGATTTTCTACGAGCAGTACTTC.

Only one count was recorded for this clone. The DNA of the CDR3 is TGTGCCTGGACCATTAACCCATCGTACACCTTC. Protein sequence: CAWTINPSYTF. The gene calls are TRBV30 and TRBJ1-2, with no clear D. CDR1 is GTSNPN, CDR2 SVGIG, per germline (reference sequence). This CDR3 contains 11 residues. V lost 4 bases and J lost 11, with 14 bases in between. Variable domain in full (rest from reference TRBV30 and TRBJ1-2): SQTIHQWPATLVQPVGSPLSLECTVEGTSNPNLYWYRQAAGRGLQLLFYSVGIGQISSEVPQNLSASRPQDRQFILSSKKLLLSDSGFYLCAWTINPSYTFGSGTRLTVV.

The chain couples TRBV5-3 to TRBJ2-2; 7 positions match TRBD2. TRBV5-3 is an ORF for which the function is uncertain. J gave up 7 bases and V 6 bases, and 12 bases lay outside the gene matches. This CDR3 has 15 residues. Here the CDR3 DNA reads TGTGCCAGAAAACGACACGCCGGGAGGAACGGGGAGCTGTTTTTT. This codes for CARKRHAGRNGELFF.